Below are 23 T cell receptor beta chains sequenced from a single sample in a study of cytomegalovirus exposure and HLA in healthy donors. The PCR made use of 60 Vbeta and 13 Jbeta primers. Method: immunoSEQ multiplex PCR; TCRdb's copy keeps in-frame clones and lacks some. The sample carries 110,000 or so clones, 65% to 85% recorded once. The sample was PBMCs. The receptors were sampled from a woman in her 30s in good health and CMV-seropositive.

This clone was seen just once. This chain links TRBV19 with TRBJ1-5; the match to TRBD1 covers 9 bases. V lost 3 bases to trimming and J lost 8 bases; unmatched junction nucleotides: 14. Germline values: CDR1 LNHDA, CDR2 SQIVND (reference sequence). CDR3 length equals 17 residues. The CDR3 loop is CASSISPRQGGWKPQHF. In DNA form, the CDR3 reads TGTGCCAGTAGTATTTCTCCCCGACAGGGGGGTTGGAAGCCCCAGCATTTT.

This chain uses TRBV28 with TRBJ1-5, with a tentative D call TRBD1 (6 bases). The CDR3 has 15 amino acids. Between the trimmed V and J ends, which lost 8 bases and 0 bases, there was a span of 14 bases. Germline V CDR1 and CDR2: MDHEN, SYDVKM. The CDR3 DNA reads as TGTGCCAGCTTGACAGGCCCCGATAGCAATCAGCCCCAGCATTTT. As protein: CASLTGPDSNQPQHF.

DNA for the CDR3: TGTGCCATCCCTTCCGTGTTGGCAGTGGGTGGGAGCTATGGCTACACCTTC. Its protein product is CAIPSVLAVGGSYGYTF. V gene TRBV2 combines with J gene TRBJ1-2; no firm D call. V lost 10 bases and J lost 4, with 28 bases in between. The CDR3 is 17 amino acids. CDR1 and CDR2 from the germline V gene are SNHLY and FYNNEI.

About this clone itself: The same CDR3 can be traced to other DNA sequences in this sample. The genes are TRBV6-4 and TRBJ2-7; 9 bases match TRBD1. Trimming at V came to 4 bases and at J to 7 bases, leaving 5 bases not matched to a gene. Germline V gene lookup returns CDR1 MRHNA and CDR2 SNTAGT. The CDR3 totals 13 residues. CDR3 DNA sequence: TGTGCCAGCAGTGGCCTGACAGGGGGAGAGCAGTACTTC. Translated, it gives CASSGLTGGEQYF.

The rearrangement joins TRBV4-2 to TRBJ2-5; 7 positions match TRBD2. The CDR3 has 16 residues. Trimming at V came to 3 bases and at J to 4 bases, leaving 11 bases not matched to a gene. Germline CDR1 and CDR2: LGHNA and YNFKEQ. The CDR3 DNA is TGTGCCAGCAGCCATTCCCCTAGTGGGGGGGTAGAGACCCAGTACTTC. The encoded protein is CASSHSPSGGVETQYF.

This clone occurred a few times. The CDR3 DNA reads as TGTGCCAGCACAAAACAGGGCTGGGACACTGAAGCTTTCTTT. Protein product: CASTKQGWDTEAFF. The rearrangement uses TRBV6-6 and TRBJ1-1; D possibly corresponds to TRBD1 (6 bases). The CDR3 has 14 amino acids. In germline, CDR1 is MNHNY, CDR2 SVGAGI (reference sequence). V lost 7 bases to trimming and J lost 3 bases, with 15 bases between them.

CDR3 nucleotide sequence: TGCGCCAGCAGCCAAGCGGGGGGCGGCATGGAGACCCAGTACTTC. Translating gives CASSQAGGGMETQYF. The chain has TRBV4-1 and TRBJ2-5, with D perhaps TRBD2 (7 bases). With 1 base removed from V and 5 bases from J, the gap between germline ends came to 14 bases. This CDR3 comprises 15 residues. The germline V gene encodes CDR1 MGHRA and CDR2 YSYEKL.

J is TRBJ2-5 and V is TRBV19; TRBD2 might be the D (7 bases). The CDR3 loop spans 13 amino acids. V was pared by 5 bases and J by 5 bases, with 12 bases between. CDR1 and CDR2 from the germline V gene are LNHDA and SQIVND (reference sequence). The CDR3 region is CASSQGGVETQYF. As DNA, the CDR3 is TGTGCCAGTAGTCAAGGGGGGGTCGAGACCCAGTACTTC.

V and J are TRBV27 and TRBJ1-1, with D hard to call. The V gene's germline CDR1 is MNHEY and CDR2 SMNVEV (reference sequence). Trimming cost V 5 bases and J 0 bases, with 16 bases left between them. This CDR3 contains 16 residues. DNA for the CDR3: TGTGCCAGCAGTCCCGACACCAGGCTCCTGAACACTGAAGCTTTCTTT. Protein: CASSPDTRLLNTEAFF.

This chain uses TRBV6-6 with TRBJ1-5; no definite D call. Germline CDR1 reads MNHNY; CDR2 reads SVGAGI (reference sequence). V lost 7 bases, J lost 6 bases, and 16 bases lay in between. The CDR3 loop spans 14 amino acids. CDR3 residues: CASKHRALGQPQHF. CDR3 DNA sequence: TGTGCCAGCAAACACAGAGCCCTGGGTCAGCCCCAGCATTTT.

The chain joins TRBV19 to TRBJ1-5; no clear D. V lost 7 bases, J lost 6 bases, and 10 bases lay in between. The germline V gene encodes CDR1 LNHDA and CDR2 SQIVND (reference sequence). The CDR3 covers 12 residues. Here the CDR3 reads CASTLGSQPQHF. The CDR3 nucleotides are TGTGCCAGTACATTAGGGAGTCAGCCCCAGCATTTT.

The chain uses TRBV9 and TRBJ1-1; D uncertain. Germline-derived CDR1 and CDR2 are SGDLS and YYNGEE. V shed 3 bases and J shed 3 bases, with 12 bases lying between them. This CDR3 has 14 amino acids. CDR3 bases: TGTGCCAGCAGCGGAGTTAATGTCGACACTGAAGCTTTCTTT. Its protein is CASSGVNVDTEAFF.

The chain recombines TRBV6-1 with TRBJ1-1; D might be TRBD1 (5 bases). The CDR3 loop spans 12 amino acids. V gave up 8 bases and J gave up 11 bases, with 18 bases separating them. Per the germline V gene, CDR1 is MNHNS and CDR2 is SASEGT. CDR3 protein: CASPPRTGEAFF. In DNA form, the CDR3 reads TGTGCCAGCCCACCCCGGACGGGGGAGGCTTTCTTT.

The gene calls are TRBV30 and TRBJ2-3; 9 bases fit TRBD2. The CDR3 spans 14 residues. Germline CDR1 and CDR2: GTSNPN and SVGIG (reference sequence). The J segment lost 7 bases and the V segment lost 3 bases, leaving 8 bases of the junction unmatched. For the CDR3, the DNA is TGTGCCTGGAGAACTAGCGGGTCTGGACATACGCAGTATTTT. Translation: CAWRTSGSGHTQYF.

The V call is TRBV19, the J call TRBJ1-3, with D unclear. CDR1 and CDR2 from the germline V gene are LNHDA and SQIVND (reference sequence). V was cut by 5 bases and J by 7 bases, with 18 bases left in between. The CDR3 covers 15 residues. CDR3 nucleotides: TGTGCCAGTAGTGTAACCGGACTCGAAGTCAACACCATATATTTT. It encodes CASSVTGLEVNTIYF. The full variable domain, its missing parts supplied by reference TRBV19 and TRBJ1-3, is DGGITQSPKYLFRKEGQNVTLSCEQNLNHDAMYWYRQDPGQGLRLIYYSQIVNDFQKGDIAEGYSVSREKKESFPLTVTSAQKNPTAFYLCASSVTGLEVNTIYFGEGSWLTVV.

CDR3 loop: CASSSPGTSVSYEQYF. CDR3 DNA sequence: TGTGCCAGCAGCTCTCCCGGGACTAGCGTTTCCTACGAGCAGTACTTC. This chain uses TRBV11-3 with TRBJ2-7, with TRBD2 matching over 10 bases. Unmatched junction bases numbered 7, after V lost 4 bases and J lost 1 base. The CDR3 has 16 residues. Germline values: CDR1 SGHNT, CDR2 YENEEA.

The rearrangement links TRBV5-1 to TRBJ2-5; D unresolved. Germline CDR1 is SGHRS and CDR2 is YFSETQ. The germline V and J ends were trimmed by 0 bases and 4 bases, with 13 bases remaining between them. The length of the CDR3 is 15 residues. CDR3 DNA: TGCGCCAGCAGCTTGGAACCGTCCAGAACAGAGACCCAGTACTTC. This translates into CASSLEPSRTETQYF.

The CDR3 protein is CARSHGLAGRYEQYF. In nucleotides, the CDR3 is TGTGCCAGAAGCCATGGACTAGCGGGGAGGTACGAGCAGTACTTC. The chain uses TRBV5-3 and TRBJ2-7, with 12 positions matching TRBD2. TRBV5-3 is assigned to the ORF class and has an uncertain function. This CDR3 has 15 residues. The trim removed 4 bases at V and 4 bases at J, leaving 6 bases unmatched.

This clone was seen just once. The sample contains more than one DNA sequence encoding this CDR3. This chain uses TRBV5-1 with TRBJ2-7; maybe TRBD1 (5 bases). The CDR3 sequence is 12 residues long. V was pared by 3 bases and J by 3 bases, with 7 bases between. The germline V gene has CDR1 SGHRS and CDR2 YFSETQ. CDR3: CASSSQGYEQYF. CDR3 DNA: TGCGCCAGCAGCTCCCAGGGCTACGAGCAGTACTTC.

J is TRBJ2-2 and V is TRBV5-1; D is perhaps TRBD2 (5 bases). The CDR3 runs to 15 residues. Germline-derived CDR1 and CDR2 are SGHRS and YFSETQ. The V gene lost 0 bases and the J gene lost 1 base, with 7 bases spanning the gap. CDR3 in amino acids: CASSLVAGNTGELFF. The CDR3, as DNA: TGCGCCAGCAGCTTGGTCGCGGGGAACACCGGGGAGCTGTTTTTT.

This rearrangement joins TRBV11-3 to TRBJ1-4; possible D gene TRBD1, 6 bases. V lost 3 bases and J lost 8, with 13 bases in between. Germline CDR1 and CDR2: SGHNT and YENEEA. The CDR3 is made up of 14 amino acids. CDR3 DNA: TGTGCCAGCAGCTTCGCGGGGGGCTGGGAAAAACTGTTTTTT. Its translation: CASSFAGGWEKLFF.

The genes are TRBV7-8 and TRBJ2-5; possibly TRBD2 for D (5 bases). CDR1 is SGHVS, CDR2 FQNEAQ, per germline. V was shortened by 8 bases and J by 1 base, with 8 bases between the two germline ends. This CDR3 has 12 amino acids. The CDR3 DNA reads as TGTGCCAGCGTAGGGAGCCAAGAGACCCAGTACTTC. Translating gives CASVGSQETQYF. Full variable domain (remainder filled in from reference TRBV7-8 and TRBJ2-5): GAGVSQSPRYKVAKRGQDVALRCDPISGHVSLFWYQQALGQGPEFLTYFQNEAQLDKSGLPSDRFFAERPEGSVSTLKIQRTQQEDSAVYLCASVGSQETQYFGPGTRLLVL.

The rearrangement links TRBV28 to TRBJ1-2, with D maybe TRBD1 (5 bases). The germline V gene encodes CDR1 MDHEN and CDR2 SYDVKM. This CDR3 region has 16 residues. The germline V and J ends were trimmed by 2 bases and 4 bases, with 17 bases remaining between them. The CDR3 DNA follows: TGTGCCAGCAGTTTACGCCTAGGGGTCGGGTCCTATGGCTACACCTTC. Its protein product is CASSLRLGVGSYGYTF.